Listed below are T cell receptor beta chains from one sample, sequenced in a study of OX40 agonist ivuxolimab in advanced cancers. Only in-frame clones appear in the TCRdb table, and some are missing; sequencing was by immunoSEQ multiplex PCR. The sample holds tens of thousands of clones, approximately 90% seen once. Specimen: CD4+ or CD8+ T cells sorted from blood, collected in a trial of the OX40 agonist ivuxolimab. All receptors come from an adult with an advanced solid tumor such as melanoma, head and neck, liver or kidney cancer. Each CDR3 is given with its conserved first and last residue. Each record gives: clone size, V gene, D gene, J gene, CDR3 DNA, CDR3 protein. The D gene is left open where the match is weak. Where a row states a size, it is once, few, many or the class of an expanded clone; other rows omit it.

>.|TRBV29-1|.|TRBJ2-3
TGCAGCGCGGGGGGCGGATTTGGCACAGATACGCAGTATTTT
CSAGGGFGTDTQYF
>few|TRBV7-2|TRBD2|TRBJ2-3
TGTGCCAGCAGACGACTAGCGGGGGGTGATACGCAGTATTTT
CASRRLAGGDTQYF
>few|TRBV5-5|TRBD1|TRBJ1-2
TGTGCCAGCAGCTTGTACGGACAGGGTAACTATGGCTACACCTTC
CASSLYGQGNYGYTF
>.|TRBV11-3|TRBD1|TRBJ2-2
TGTGCCAGCCAGGGGGCTGCCGGGGAGCTGTTTTTT
CASQGAAGELFF
>.|TRBV7-8|.|TRBJ2-2
TGTGCCGCTCCGACAGGCGGTCGGACCGGGGAGCTGTTTTTT
CAAPTGGRTGELFF
>.|TRBV11-3|.|TRBJ2-7
TGTGCCAGCAGCTTGGACCGGAGAGGCGAGCAGTACTTC
CASSLDRRGEQYF
>.|TRBV9|.|TRBJ1-5
TGTGCCAGCAGCGTAGCCCCCGGGATCAATCAGCCCCAGCATTTT
CASSVAPGINQPQHF
>few|TRBV14|.|TRBJ2-2
TGTGCCAGCAGCCGACAGTTCAACACCGGGGAGCTGTTTTTT
CASSRQFNTGELFF
>.|TRBV10-2|TRBD2|TRBJ2-3
TGCGCCAGCAGTGAGTCGGGGGGACTAGGGGCGGATACGCAGTATTTT
CASSESGGLGADTQYF
>.|TRBV5-1|TRBD1|TRBJ2-7
TGCGCCAGCAGCCCCCCCGGACAGGGGAGCTACGAGCAGTACTTC
CASSPPGQGSYEQYF
>once|TRBV5-1|.|TRBJ2-3
TGCGCCAGCAGCTTGGCCGGTAGGGGACCTAGCACAGATACGCAGTATTTT
CASSLAGRGPSTDTQYF
>.|TRBV7-9|.|TRBJ1-5
TGTGCCAGCACCATACCCCCCAGCAGGGAAGCTTATAGCAATCAGCCCCAGCATTTT
CASTIPPSREAYSNQPQHF
>.|TRBV6-5|TRBD1|TRBJ2-4
TGTGCCAGCAGTTACTCGAACAGGGGAGAAAACATTCAGTACTTC
CASSYSNRGENIQYF
>.|TRBV28|.|TRBJ2-5
TGTGCCAGCACCATAAAACAGGGTGGGACCCAGTACTTC
CASTIKQGGTQYF
>.|TRBV7-2|TRBD2|TRBJ2-3
TGTGCCAGCAGCCCACCCACTGCGGGGGGGCTTATGAACACAGATACGCAGTATTTT
CASSPPTAGGLMNTDTQYF
>once|TRBV6-1|.|TRBJ2-3
TGTGCCAGCAGTGACCACAGTGAATTGCAAGATACGCAGTATTTT
CASSDHSELQDTQYF
>few|TRBV30|.|TRBJ1-6
TGTGCCTGGAATGGACAGTGGGATTCACCCCTCCACTTT
CAWNGQWDSPLHF
>.|TRBV7-3|TRBD2|TRBJ2-1
TGTGCCAGCAGCTTATATGGTAGCGGGGGTGGTGAGCAGTTCTTC
CASSLYGSGGGEQFF
>.|TRBV5-1|TRBD2|TRBJ2-5
TGCGCCAGCAGCTTGAACAGCGGGAGAGGACAAGAGACCCAGTACTTC
CASSLNSGRGQETQYF
>.|TRBV7-9|.|TRBJ1-2
TGTGCCAGCAGCTTCATTCGGGATTATGGCTACACCTTC
CASSFIRDYGYTF
>.|TRBV30|.|TRBJ1-1
TGTGCCTGGACCACAGGGTCCCCCTACTTCTTT
CAWTTGSPYFF
>.|TRBV12-5|TRBD2|TRBJ2-2
TGTGCTAGTGGCCCCGGGAGGGCGAACACCGGGGAGCTGTTTTTT
CASGPGRANTGELFF
>once|TRBV6-1|.|TRBJ2-4
TGTGCCAGCAGTGAAGGGGCCGCCGCGGGTATTCAGTACTTC
CASSEGAAAGIQYF
>.|TRBV6-5|.|TRBJ1-2
TGTGCCAGCAGTTACTCTTTTGGGGGTAACTATGGCTACACCTTC
CASSYSFGGNYGYTF
>.|TRBV6-6|TRBD2|TRBJ2-7
TGTGCCACTTTGAACCTAGCGGGAGGTAACGAGCAGTACTTC
CATLNLAGGNEQYF
>.|TRBV6-6|.|TRBJ2-1
TGTGCCAGCAGTTCCCAGGGGACGTCAAATGAGCAGTTCTTC
CASSSQGTSNEQFF
>.|TRBV19|.|TRBJ1-2
TGTGCCAGTAGCGGGGCAGGTACTAACTATGGCTACACCTTC
CASSGAGTNYGYTF
>.|TRBV5-1|.|TRBJ2-1
TGCGCCAGCAACTCCGCGGGCTTCAATGAGCAGTTCTTC
CASNSAGFNEQFF
>.|TRBV7-2|.|TRBJ1-6
TGTGCCAGCACCACCGGGGGACTCGCCTCCTATAATTCACCCCTCCACTTT
CASTTGGLASYNSPLHF
>.|TRBV6-6|TRBD1|TRBJ2-7
TGTGCCAGCACCCTCCCCCCCGGACAGGGGTTCGACGAGCAGTACTTC
CASTLPPGQGFDEQYF
>.|TRBV7-9|TRBD1|TRBJ1-4
TGTGCCAGCAGCCAGGGACAGCTAAATGAAAAACTGTTTTTT
CASSQGQLNEKLFF
>.|TRBV5-1|TRBD1|TRBJ2-1
TGCGCCAGCAGCGAGACCGGGACAGTATACAATGAGCAGTTCTTC
CASSETGTVYNEQFF